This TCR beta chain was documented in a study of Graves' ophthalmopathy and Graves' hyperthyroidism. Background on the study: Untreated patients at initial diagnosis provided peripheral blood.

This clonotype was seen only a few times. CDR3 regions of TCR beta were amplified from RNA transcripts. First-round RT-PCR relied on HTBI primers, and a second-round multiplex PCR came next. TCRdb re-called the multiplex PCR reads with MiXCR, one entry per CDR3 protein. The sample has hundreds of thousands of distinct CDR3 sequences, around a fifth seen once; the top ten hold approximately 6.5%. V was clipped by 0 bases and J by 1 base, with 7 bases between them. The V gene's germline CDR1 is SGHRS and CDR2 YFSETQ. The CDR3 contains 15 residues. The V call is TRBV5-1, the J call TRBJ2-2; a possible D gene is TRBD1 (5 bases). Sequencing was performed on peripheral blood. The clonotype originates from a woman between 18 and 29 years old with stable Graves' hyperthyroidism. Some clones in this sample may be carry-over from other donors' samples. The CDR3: CASSLGRENTGELFF. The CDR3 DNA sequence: TGCGCCAGCAGCTTGGGCAGGGAGAACACCGGGGAGCTGTTTTTT. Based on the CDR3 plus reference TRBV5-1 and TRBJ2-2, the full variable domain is KAGVTQTPRYLIKTRGQQVTLSCSPISGHRSVSWYQQTPGQGLQFLFEYFSETQRNKGNFPGRFSGRQFSNSRSEMNVSTLELGDSALYLCASSLGRENTGELFFGEGSRLTVL.